The 25 T cell receptor beta chains reported below all come from one sample, sequenced in a study of CD8+ T cells in alopecia areata. Isolated RNA was reverse transcribed into cDNA used as the sequencing template. Assay used: immunoSEQ multiplex PCR; TCRdb lists only in-frame clones, some missing. The data hold some 130,000 clones, with roughly 50% observed a single time. This specimen consisted of CD4+ T cells sorted from blood, obtained at week 0. Receptor source: a human donor with alopecia areata.

The chain employs TRBV5-4 and TRBJ2-1; D may be TRBD2 (6 bases). Looked up from germline, CDR1 is SGHNT and CDR2 is YYREEE (reference sequence). The length of the CDR3 is 16 residues. Trimming pared 3 bases from V and 7 bases from J, leaving 20 bases between. The CDR3 loop reads CASSSRRLVEGNEQFF. Written as DNA, the CDR3 is TGTGCCAGCAGCTCCCGTCGACTAGTAGAAGGTAATGAGCAGTTCTTC. Variable domain in full (rest from reference TRBV5-4 and TRBJ2-1): ETGVTQSPTHLIKTRGQQVTLRCSSQSGHNTVSWYQQALGQGPQFIFQYYREEENGRGNFPPRFSGLQFPNYSSELNVNALELDDSALYLCASSSRRLVEGNEQFFGPGTRLTVL.

In its sample, this clone was seen once. The chain recombines TRBV19 with TRBJ1-1, with TRBD1 matching 7 bases. Germline V lookup: CDR1 LNHDA, CDR2 SQIVND (reference sequence). The CDR3 runs to 15 residues. With 6 bases clipped from V and 1 base from J, the junction kept 8 bases outside the gene matches. The CDR3 reads CASRPDRTRNTEAFF. The CDR3 nucleotides are TGTGCCAGTAGACCGGACAGGACCCGGAACACTGAAGCTTTCTTT.

This clone occurred a few times. The V gene is TRBV15, the J gene TRBJ1-2; 7 nucleotides align to TRBD1. Trimming cost V 3 bases and J 3 bases; bases outside gene matches: 1. CDR3 length: 13 amino acids. Germline CDR1 LNHNV, CDR2 YYDKDF (reference sequence). The CDR3 reads CATSSRGDYGYTF. DNA for the CDR3: TGTGCCACCAGCAGCAGGGGGGACTATGGCTACACCTTC.

In its sample, this clone was seen a few times. The chain uses TRBV11-2 and TRBJ2-7, with 9 bases matching TRBD1. Germline V gene sequence: CDR1 SGHAT, CDR2 FQNNGV. Trimming removed 5 bases from V and 3 bases from J; junction bases left unmatched: 8. CDR3 length: 15 amino acids. In nucleotides, the CDR3 is TGTGCCAGCAGCAGGCCCGGGACAGGGAGCTACGAGCAGTACTTC. Amino acid sequence: CASSRPGTGSYEQYF.

The chain employs TRBV15 and TRBJ2-1, with TRBD1 matching 8 bases. Germline V gene data show CDR1 as LNHNV and CDR2 as YYDKDF (reference sequence). This CDR3 is 15 amino acids long. With 6 bases clipped from V and 0 bases from J, the junction kept 4 bases outside the gene matches. As DNA, the CDR3 is TGTGCCACCAGACAGGGGGTTGGCTCCTACAATGAGCAGTTCTTC. It encodes CATRQGVGSYNEQFF.

This clone was seen only a few times. This chain connects TRBV7-9 to TRBJ2-1, with D possibly matching TRBD2 (7 bases). Per the germline V gene, CDR1 is SEHNR and CDR2 is FQNEAQ (reference sequence). The CDR3 length is 15 residues. The ends were cut back, 5 bases at V and 6 bases at J, with 17 bases in the middle. The CDR3 DNA sequence: TGTGCCAGCAGCCCCCAGGGGCGGGAGAGCAATGAGCAGTTCTTC. Encoded protein: CASSPQGRESNEQFF. The full variable domain, its missing parts supplied by reference TRBV7-9 and TRBJ2-1, is DTGVSQNPRHKITKRGQNVTFRCDPISEHNRLYWYRQTLGQGPEFLTYFQNEAQLEKSRLLSDRFSAERPKGSFSTLEIQRTEQGDSAMYLCASSPQGRESNEQFFGPGTRLTVL.

The chain joins TRBV15 to TRBJ2-6; D possibly corresponds to TRBD2 (5 bases). CDR1 is LNHNV and CDR2 is YYDKDF in the germline V gene (reference sequence). V gave up 4 bases and J gave up 1 base, with 14 bases separating them. CDR3 length equals 17 residues. The CDR3 loop reads CATSIGDLRSGANVLTF. CDR3 coding DNA: TGTGCCACCAGCATCGGGGATTTGAGGTCTGGGGCCAACGTCCTGACTTTC.

This clone was observed a handful of times. V usage is TRBV4-3 and J usage is TRBJ2-3, with D hard to call. V lost 0 bases to trimming and J lost 3 bases, with 7 bases between them. CDR3 length equals 14 residues. Germline V gene sequence: CDR1 LGHNA, CDR2 YSLEER. The CDR3 spells CASSQDSWTDTQYF. CDR3 nucleotides: TGCGCCAGCAGCCAAGATTCTTGGACAGATACGCAGTATTTT.

The chain couples TRBV29-1 to TRBJ2-5, with D unresolved. Trimming removed 4 bases from V and 5 bases from J, with 14 bases in between. The CDR3 contains 13 residues. The germline V gene encodes CDR1 SQVTM and CDR2 ANQGSEA. CDR3 loop: CSVAPPPRETQYF. The CDR3 DNA sequence: TGCAGCGTTGCCCCTCCCCCACGGGAGACCCAGTACTTC.

The chain joins TRBV5-6 to TRBJ2-5; D possibly matches TRBD1 or TRBD2 (6 bases each). V lost 4 bases and J 4 bases, leaving 17 bases between the germline ends. The CDR3 extends over 15 amino acids. CDR1 and CDR2 from the germline V gene are SGHDT and YYEEEE. CDR3 sequence reads: CASSPRSGGGETQYF. For the CDR3, the DNA is TGTGCCAGCAGCCCACGATCCGGGGGCGGAGAGACCCAGTACTTC.

CDR3 nucleotide sequence: TGTGCCAGCAGTGCCCCGGGACAGGGGGCCTCGGGCTACACCTTC. It yields the protein CASSAPGQGASGYTF. This rearrangement joins TRBV25-1 to TRBJ1-2; the match to TRBD1 covers 12 bases. V lost 4 bases, J lost 8 bases, and 8 bases stayed unmatched. Germline V lookup: CDR1 MGHDK, CDR2 SYGVNS. There are 15 residues in the CDR3.

The genes are TRBV9 and TRBJ2-7; 7 bases line up with TRBD1. Germline-derived CDR1 and CDR2 are SGDLS and YYNGEE. Trimming cost V 1 base and J 7 bases; bases outside gene matches: 14. There are 16 residues in the CDR3. CDR3 DNA sequence: TGTGCCAGCAGCGTAAATCAGGGTACAGGGGCTATGGAGCAGTACTTC. Translation: CASSVNQGTGAMEQYF.

The V and J genes are TRBV29-1 and TRBJ2-7; the match to TRBD2 covers 13 bases. V shed 7 bases, J shed 0 bases, and the junction held 3 bases outside the gene matches. The germline V gene encodes CDR1 SQVTM and CDR2 ANQGSEA. CDR3 length equals 14 residues. The CDR3 nucleotides are TGCAGCGCACTAGCGGGGGGGAGCTCCTACGAGCAGTACTTC. This gives the protein CSALAGGSSYEQYF.

The sample holds a few counts of this clone. The rearrangement uses TRBV25-1 and TRBJ1-2; a weak D match, TRBD1 (6 bases). The V and J ends lost 2 bases and 2 bases respectively, with 9 bases between them. Per germline, CDR1 MGHDK and CDR2 SYGVNS. The CDR3 sequence is 14 residues long. CDR3 DNA sequence: TGTGCCAGCAGTGAAGGAGGGGGGAACTATGGCTACACCTTC. Its protein product is CASSEGGGNYGYTF.

Regarding this clone: This sample also contains other DNA sequences that code for the same CDR3. The chain recombines TRBV6-5 with TRBJ2-7; D is unclear. V lost 6 bases and J lost 1, with 13 bases in between. This CDR3 contains 14 residues. Looked up from germline, CDR1 is MNHEY and CDR2 is SVGAGI. The CDR3 protein is CASSRTGSSYEQYF. DNA of the CDR3: TGTGCCAGCAGCCGCACCGGGTCGTCCTACGAGCAGTACTTC.

The chain couples TRBV18 to TRBJ1-2; TRBD1 might be the D (5 bases). Germline loops: CDR1 KGHSH, CDR2 LQKENI. Trimming cost V 3 bases and J 5 bases, with 10 bases left between them. CDR3 length equals 13 residues. The CDR3 reads CASSPGPSYGYTF. CDR3 sequence (DNA): TGTGCCAGCTCACCGGGACCGAGTTATGGCTACACCTTC.

The chain recombines TRBV7-8 with TRBJ1-5; weak D call: TRBD1 (5 bases). The CDR3 is 13 residues long. The V end lost 5 bases, the J end lost 9 bases, and 14 bases lay between the germline ends. Germline V gene lookup returns CDR1 SGHVS and CDR2 FQNEAQ. CDR3 DNA: TGTGCCAGCAGCACGTCCGATGGGGGGCCCCAGCATTTT. This translates into CASSTSDGGPQHF.

This clone came up a few times. The chain employs TRBV6-5 and TRBJ1-1, with 10 bases identical to TRBD1. This CDR3 is 15 amino acids long. Germline CDR1 and CDR2: MNHEY and SVGAGI. The J segment lost 3 bases and the V segment lost 7 bases, leaving 8 bases of the junction unmatched. The DNA of the CDR3 is TGTGCCAGCAAACTCACCGGGACAGGGGACACTGAAGCTTTCTTT. Translating gives CASKLTGTGDTEAFF.

This chain joins TRBV5-1 and TRBJ2-5; D is possibly TRBD2 (6 bases). V was cut by 0 bases and J by 2 bases, with 11 bases left in between. The germline CDR1 and CDR2 sequences are SGHRS and YFSETQ. The CDR3 is made up of 15 amino acids. The CDR3 nucleotides are TGCGCCAGCAGCTTGGAGATGGGGGGTCAAGAGACCCAGTACTTC. Protein product: CASSLEMGGQETQYF.

The V gene is TRBV29-1, the J gene TRBJ2-7, with D possibly matching TRBD1 (6 bases). This CDR3 is built from 12 residues. Between the trimmed V and J ends, which lost 5 bases and 7 bases, there was a span of 15 bases. From germline, CDR1 is SQVTM and CDR2 ANQGSEA. The CDR3 region is CSVRTAGGEQYF. The CDR3 region has the DNA TGCAGCGTTAGGACAGCCGGCGGGGAGCAGTACTTC.

The CDR3 coding sequence is TGTGCCAGCAGGACACAAGAGACCCAGTACTTC. It codes for CASRTQETQYF. The chain joins TRBV7-9 to TRBJ2-5, with D unresolved. V shed 6 bases and J shed 2 bases, with 4 bases lying between them. Germline V gene sequence: CDR1 SEHNR, CDR2 FQNEAQ (reference sequence). This CDR3 has 11 residues.

The V call is TRBV4-2, the J call TRBJ1-4; D may be TRBD1 (6 bases). The CDR3 contains 15 residues. Germline V gene sequence: CDR1 LGHNA, CDR2 YNFKEQ. The V end was cut by 2 bases, the J end by 2 bases, with 9 bases between. Here the CDR3 DNA reads TGTGCCAGCAGCCAACCGGGACACACTAATGAAAAACTGTTTTTT. Amino acids: CASSQPGHTNEKLFF.

This clone was seen only a few times. The rearrangement uses TRBV27 and TRBJ1-4; perhaps TRBD1 as D (6 bases). The CDR3 covers 14 residues. Germline CDR1 reads MNHEY; CDR2 reads SMNVEV (reference sequence). Trimming shortened V by 5 bases and J by 10 bases, and 17 bases separated the two germline ends. The CDR3 loop reads CASSQLSVDRKLFF. The CDR3 DNA follows: TGTGCCAGCAGTCAACTCTCGGTGGACAGAAAACTGTTTTTT.

The chain couples TRBV2 to TRBJ1-1; maybe TRBD1 (5 bases). The germline V gene encodes CDR1 SNHLY and CDR2 FYNNEI. V lost 1 base and J lost 5, with 11 bases in between. This CDR3 has 14 amino acids. CDR3 sequence reads: CASSEDMEGTEAFF. DNA of the CDR3: TGTGCCAGCAGTGAAGATATGGAGGGGACTGAAGCTTTCTTT.

The chain recombines TRBV23-1 with TRBJ1-5; TRBD1 might be the D (6 bases). TRBV23-1 falls under the ORF class, with uncertain function. V lost 7 bases and J lost 5, with 15 bases in between. This CDR3 spans 14 amino acids. CDR3 amino acids: CASTPRGVHQPQHF. The CDR3 DNA reads TGCGCCAGCACCCCGAGGGGGGTACATCAGCCCCAGCATTTT.